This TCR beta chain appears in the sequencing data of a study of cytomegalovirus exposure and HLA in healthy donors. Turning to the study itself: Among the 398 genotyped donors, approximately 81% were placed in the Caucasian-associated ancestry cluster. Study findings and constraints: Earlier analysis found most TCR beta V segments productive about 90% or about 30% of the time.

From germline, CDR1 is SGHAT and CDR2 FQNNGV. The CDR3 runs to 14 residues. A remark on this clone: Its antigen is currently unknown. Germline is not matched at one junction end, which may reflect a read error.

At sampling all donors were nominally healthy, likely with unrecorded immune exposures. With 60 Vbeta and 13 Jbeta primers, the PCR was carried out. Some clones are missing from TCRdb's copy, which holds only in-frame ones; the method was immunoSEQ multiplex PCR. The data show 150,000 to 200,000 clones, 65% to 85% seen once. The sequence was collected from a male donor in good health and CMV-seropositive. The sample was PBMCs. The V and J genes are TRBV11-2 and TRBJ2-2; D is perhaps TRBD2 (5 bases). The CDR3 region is CASSKVSEHRGAVF. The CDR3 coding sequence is TGTGCCAGCAGCAAGGTCAGTGAACACCGGGGAGCTGTTTTT.